These 25 T cell receptor beta chains originate from one sample sequenced in a study of glioma-infiltrating T cells. The iRepertoire nested amplicon-rescue multiplex PCR amplified TCR alpha and beta CDR3s from RNA. From the multiplex PCR reads, TCRdb called clonotypes with MiXCR, one entry per CDR3 protein. The sample yields 300,000 to 450,000 distinct CDR3 sequences, 41% seen once. Sequencing was performed on glioma tissue, nonneoplastic brain tissue, or PBMCs (not recorded which). These receptors were obtained from a human donor with low-grade glioma or glioblastoma, undergoing nonglioma brain surgery, or in good health (not recorded which).

This clonotype has ten or more counts. The gene calls are TRBV28 and TRBJ2-3, with 9 bases that match TRBD2. The length of the CDR3 is 18 residues. V trimming: 6 bases; J trimming: 2 bases; junction bases outside the gene matches: 15. Germline V gene sequence: CDR1 MDHEN, CDR2 SYDVKM. CDR3 DNA: TGTGCCAGCAGCCAGATAACCCGCTTAGCGGGAGCCACAGATACGCAGTATTTT. Encoded protein: CASSQITRLAGATDTQYF.

V gene TRBV27 combines with J gene TRBJ1-5, with unresolved D. V lost 1 base and J lost 0, with 7 bases in between. Germline CDR1 is MNHEY and CDR2 is SMNVEV (reference sequence). This CDR3 contains 15 residues. This CDR3 is CASSLFGDSNQPQHF. For the CDR3, the DNA is TGTGCCAGCAGTTTATTTGGGGATAGCAATCAGCCCCAGCATTTT.

This clonotype was seen once. A much more abundant neighbour one base away suggests this may be a read error. In nucleotides, the CDR3 is TGTGCCAGCAGTGCCCTAACGCCAAGCGCCTACGAGCAGTACTTC. Amino acid sequence: CASSALTPSAYEQYF. The chain joins TRBV27 to TRBJ2-7; D not certain. V gave up 5 bases and J gave up 2 bases, with 16 bases separating them. The length of the CDR3 is 15 residues. CDR1 and CDR2 (germline): MNHEY, SMNVEV (reference sequence).

As to this clonotype: One junction end does not reproduce the germline sequence, and a read error may be involved. The chain carries TRBV6-2 or TRBV6-3 and TRBJ2-7; TRBD2 is a possible D gene (5 bases). Germline V gives CDR1 MNHEY, CDR2 SVGEGT. This CDR3 contains 14 residues. The CDR3 coding sequence is TGTGCCAGCGACGAAACTAGTGGATCCTACAAGCAGTACTTC. Translating it yields CASDETSGSYKQYF.

To note about this clonotype: At one end the junction does not follow the germline gene, possibly because of a read error. The J gene is TRBJ1-2, the V gene TRBV6-2 or TRBV6-3; D gene unclear. This CDR3 has 13 residues. Germline assignment: CDR1 MNHEY and CDR2 SVGEGT. CDR3 protein: CASRPGSSDGYIF. CDR3 coding DNA: TGTGCCAGCAGGCCAGGATCTTCGGATGGCTACATCTTC.

This clonotype was seen more than once but under ten times. The chain links TRBV2 to TRBJ2-1; D is possibly TRBD1 or TRBD2 (6 bases each). Germline CDR1 reads SNHLY; CDR2 reads FYNNEI. CDR3 length equals 15 residues. V lost 7 bases and J lost 0, with 13 bases in between. In DNA, the CDR3 is TGTGCCAGCACTAGGGGGGTTAGCTCCTACAATGAGCAGTTCTTC. Translated, it gives CASTRGVSSYNEQFF.

The chain couples TRBV27 to TRBJ2-3; 7 bases agree with TRBD2. The CDR3 sequence is 13 residues long. The ends lost 3 bases at V and 7 bases at J; junction bases unmatched: 4. The germline V gene has CDR1 MNHEY and CDR2 SMNVEV (reference sequence). The CDR3 protein is CASSLGGWYTQYF. The CDR3 DNA reads TGTGCCAGCAGTTTGGGGGGGTGGTATACGCAGTATTTT.

This clonotype has more than one count but fewer than ten. The chain uses TRBV5-4 and TRBJ2-1; no clear D. The V end was cut by 0 bases, the J end by 8 bases, with 9 bases between. This CDR3 is 13 amino acids long. Germline V lookup: CDR1 SGHNT, CDR2 YYREEE (reference sequence). The CDR3 DNA is TGTGCCAGCAGCTTGGGACCCCTATATGAGCAGTTCTTC. Encoded protein: CASSLGPLYEQFF.

The chain employs TRBV29-1 and TRBJ1-1, with D possibly being TRBD1 (6 bases). The CDR3 length is 14 residues. The V and J ends lost 8 bases and 6 bases respectively, with 22 bases between them. Germline V gives CDR1 SQVTM, CDR2 ANQGSEA. The CDR3 sequence: CSIGVGQFVAEAFF. The CDR3 nucleotides are TGCAGCATTGGAGTAGGACAGTTTGTCGCTGAAGCTTTCTTT.

The chain is built from TRBV28 and TRBJ2-7; 10 bases fit TRBD2. Per the germline V gene, CDR1 is MDHEN and CDR2 is SYDVKM. J gave up 0 bases and V 4 bases, and 9 bases lay outside the gene matches. The CDR3 sequence is 17 residues long. CDR3: CASSWPRLAGDSYEQYF. DNA for the CDR3: TGTGCCAGCAGTTGGCCTAGGCTAGCGGGGGACTCCTACGAGCAGTACTTC.

The table lists this clonotype with a few counts. The chain joins TRBV5-1 to TRBJ2-3; 7 positions agree with TRBD1. After removal of 4 bases from V and 0 bases from J, the junction contained 8 bases not matched to a gene. CDR3 length: 16 amino acids. Germline V gene lookup returns CDR1 SGHRS and CDR2 YFSETQ. CDR3 coding DNA: TGCGCCAGCAGCCGGGGTGGACAGGCTAGCACAGATACGCAGTATTTT. Translation: CASSRGGQASTDTQYF.

The rearrangement joins TRBV19 to TRBJ2-2; tentative D call: TRBD2 (6 bases). This CDR3 has 14 amino acids. Deletions cut 1 base from V and 6 bases from J, with 9 bases between. Germline CDR1 LNHDA, CDR2 SQIVND (reference sequence). CDR3 coding DNA: TGTGCCAGTAGTATAGCGGAGGGAGCCGGGGAGCTGTTTTTT. Its protein product is CASSIAEGAGELFF.

This clonotype was detected only a few times. The genes are TRBV2 and TRBJ1-1; D remains ambiguous. Germline V lookup: CDR1 SNHLY, CDR2 FYNNEI. V was clipped by 6 bases and J by 0 bases, with 11 bases between them. The CDR3 totals 14 residues. CDR3 nucleotides: TGTGCCAGCAGCCCTGAGATCATGAACACTGAAGCTTTCTTT. This sequence encodes CASSPEIMNTEAFF.

The chain's CDR3 is CASSLERESGPDTQYF. The CDR3 DNA reads TGTGCCAGCAGCTTGGAGCGGGAGAGTGGCCCAGATACGCAGTATTTT. The chain is built from TRBV5-8 and TRBJ2-3; 8 nucleotides line up with TRBD2. CDR1 is SGHTS, CDR2 YDEGEE, per germline. Unmatched junction bases numbered 7, after V lost 0 bases and J lost 4 bases. The CDR3 contains 16 residues.

The rearrangement joins TRBV5-4 to TRBJ2-5, with D possibly being TRBD1 or TRBD2 (5 bases each). The J call could be wrong; TRBJ2-7 is a better fit for the DNA end. Germline V CDR1 and CDR2: SGHNT, YYREEE (reference sequence). The CDR3 has 13 amino acids. The CDR3 DNA is TGTGCCAGCAGCGGGGACGGAATCTACGAGCAGTACTTC. Its protein is CASSGDGIYEQYF.

This rearrangement joins TRBV7-2 to TRBJ2-7; D may correspond to TRBD1 or TRBD2 (5 bases each). Trimming removed 4 bases at V and 6 bases at J, with 16 bases between. The CDR3 runs 14 residues. Germline CDR1 SGHTA, CDR2 FQGNSA. CDR3 sequence reads: CASSSPGSIGEQYF. The DNA for the CDR3 is TGTGCCAGCAGCTCTCCAGGGAGTATAGGCGAGCAGTACTTC.

This clonotype turned up a few times. The genes are TRBV2 and TRBJ2-5; unclear D gene. V gave up 0 bases and J gave up 2 bases, with 7 bases separating them. This CDR3 is 14 amino acids long. Germline V gene lookup returns CDR1 SNHLY and CDR2 FYNNEI. Here the CDR3 DNA reads TGTGCCAGCAGTGAAGCTCTAAGGCAAGAGACCCAGTACTTC. Translating it yields CASSEALRQETQYF.

This clonotype was counted between two and nine times. The V gene is TRBV6-1, the J gene TRBJ2-7; 8 bases map to TRBD1. Germline V CDR1 and CDR2: MNHNS, SASEGT. V dropped 6 bases and J dropped 2; count of bases not matched to a gene: 9. The CDR3 is 15 amino acids. As DNA, the CDR3 is TGTGCCAGCAGGCAGGAGGACAGGGCCACCTACGAGCAGTACTTC. Its protein product is CASRQEDRATYEQYF.

The CDR3 protein is CASRPTGSTDTQYF. The CDR3 DNA is TGCGCCAGCAGGCCGACAGGGAGCACAGATACGCAGTATTTT. This chain joins TRBV5-1 and TRBJ2-3, with 7 bases lining up with TRBD1. CDR3 length equals 14 residues. Germline V CDR1 and CDR2: SGHRS, YFSETQ. J lost 0 bases, V lost 5 bases, and 3 bases had no gene match.

A note on this clonotype: At one boundary the junction diverges from the germline segment, which might be a read error. This sequence joins TRBV28 and TRBJ1-1, with 9 bases matching TRBD1. CDR1 is MDHEN and CDR2 is SYDVKM in the germline V gene. The length of the CDR3 is 17 residues. CDR3 DNA: TGTGCCAGCAGTTTATCCCGGGTGTGGACAGGGGCCACTAAAGCTTTCTTT. Amino acid sequence: CASSLSRVWTGATKAFF.

J is TRBJ1-1 and V is TRBV5-1, with unresolved D. Germline V CDR1 and CDR2: SGHRS, YFSETQ. V gave up 6 bases and J gave up 0 bases, with 12 bases separating them. This CDR3 is 14 amino acids long. The CDR3, as DNA: TGCGCCAGCACCACGAACATACTGAACACTGAAGCTTTCTTT. Amino acids: CASTTNILNTEAFF.

Concerning this clonotype itself: This may be a read error: a much more frequent sequence differs by one nucleotide. The rearrangement uses TRBV6-2 or TRBV6-3 and TRBJ2-7, with 12 nucleotides matching TRBD2. CDR3 size: 17 residues. Germline V gene data show CDR1 as MNHEY and CDR2 as SVGEGT. The J segment lost 2 bases and the V segment lost 5 bases, leaving 10 bases of the junction unmatched. The CDR3 loop reads CASSLGTSGLSPYEQYF. The CDR3 DNA reads TGTGCCAGCAGTCTTGGGACTAGCGGGTTAAGCCCCTACGAGCAGTACTTC.

This clonotype was seen only a few times. At one end the junction does not follow the germline gene, possibly because of a read error. CDR3: CASSEVGLAGESAYNGQFF. The CDR3 DNA is TGTGCCAGCAGTGAAGTGGGACTAGCGGGAGAGAGCGCCTACAATGGGCAGTTCTTC. The chain couples TRBV6-1 to TRBJ2-1; 14 nucleotides agree with TRBD2. This CDR3 has 19 amino acids. Germline-derived CDR1 and CDR2 are MNHNS and SASEGT.

This clonotype was seen many times. CDR3 DNA sequence: TGTGCCAGCAGTTATTCGTTGTCACAGTTACTCGTAGCCAAAAACATTCAGTACTTC. It specifies CASSYSLSQLLVAKNIQYF. V gene TRBV6-5 combines with J gene TRBJ2-4; no clear D gene. The CDR3 spans 19 residues. Deletions cut 3 bases from V and 0 bases from J, with 21 bases between. Germline CDR1 is MNHEY and CDR2 is SVGAGI.

This clonotype was recorded a few times. The rearrangement links TRBV7-2 to TRBJ2-5; TRBD2 agrees at 9 bases. Germline lookup yields CDR1 SGHTA and CDR2 FQGNSA. This CDR3 is built from 17 residues. Losses at the gene ends were 5 bases for V and 4 bases for J; bases not matched to a gene: 14. The CDR3 reads CASSSSGSWLGGETQYF. For the CDR3, the DNA is TGTGCCAGCAGCAGTAGCGGGAGTTGGCTTGGTGGAGAGACCCAGTACTTC. Filled out from reference TRBV7-2 and TRBJ2-5, the complete variable domain reads GAGVSQSPSNKVTEKGKDVELRCDPISGHTALYWYRQSLGQGLEFLIYFQGNSAPDKSGLPSDRFSAERTGGSVSTLTIQRTQQEDSAVYLCASSSSGSWLGGETQYFGPGTRLLVL.